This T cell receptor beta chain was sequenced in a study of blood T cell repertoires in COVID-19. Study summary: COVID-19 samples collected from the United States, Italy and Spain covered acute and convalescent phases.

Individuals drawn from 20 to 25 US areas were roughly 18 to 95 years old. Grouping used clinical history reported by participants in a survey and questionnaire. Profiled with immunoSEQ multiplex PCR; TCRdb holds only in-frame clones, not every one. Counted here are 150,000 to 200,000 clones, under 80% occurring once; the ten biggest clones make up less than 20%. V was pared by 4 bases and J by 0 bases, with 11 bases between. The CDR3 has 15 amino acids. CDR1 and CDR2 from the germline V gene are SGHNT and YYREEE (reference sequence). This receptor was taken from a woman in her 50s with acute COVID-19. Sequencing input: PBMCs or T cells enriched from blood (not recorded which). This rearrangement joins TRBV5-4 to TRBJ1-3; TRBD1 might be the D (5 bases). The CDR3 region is CASSTDRSSGNTIYF. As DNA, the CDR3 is TGTGCCAGCAGCACTGACAGAAGCTCTGGAAACACCATATATTTT. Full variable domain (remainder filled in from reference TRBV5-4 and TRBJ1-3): ETGVTQSPTHLIKTRGQQVTLRCSSQSGHNTVSWYQQALGQGPQFIFQYYREEENGRGNFPPRFSGLQFPNYSSELNVNALELDDSALYLCASSTDRSSGNTIYFGEGSWLTVV.